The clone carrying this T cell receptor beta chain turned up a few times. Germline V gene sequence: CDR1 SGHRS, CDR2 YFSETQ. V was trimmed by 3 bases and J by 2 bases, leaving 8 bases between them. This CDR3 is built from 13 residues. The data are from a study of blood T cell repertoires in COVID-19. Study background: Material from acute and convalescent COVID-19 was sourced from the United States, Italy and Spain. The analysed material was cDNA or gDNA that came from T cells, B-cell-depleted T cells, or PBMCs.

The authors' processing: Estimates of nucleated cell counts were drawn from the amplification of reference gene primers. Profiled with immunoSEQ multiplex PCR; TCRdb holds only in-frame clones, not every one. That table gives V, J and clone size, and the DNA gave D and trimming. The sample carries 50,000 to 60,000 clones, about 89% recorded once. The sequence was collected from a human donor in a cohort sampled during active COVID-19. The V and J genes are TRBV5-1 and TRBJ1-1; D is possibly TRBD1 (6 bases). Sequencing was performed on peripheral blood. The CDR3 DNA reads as TGCGCCAGCAGCTCGGGACAAAACACTGAAGCTTTCTTT. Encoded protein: CASSSGQNTEAFF.